This T cell receptor beta chain was sequenced for a study of CD8+CD57+ T cells in acquired aplastic anemia. Study information: Yields of DNA that came from sorted CD4+ and CD8+ cells averaged approximately 3.5 ug. Healthy donors yielded 9 million to 14 million CD4+ cell reads on average. Study conclusions and caveats: No significant difference in CD8+ Simpson's diversity was found between patients and controls. Patients and controls turned out to have roughly 31 CD8+ CDR3 sequences in common.

For CDR3 and TCR beta VDJ profiling, genomic DNA was the template used. A single record per CDR3 protein comes from TCRdb applying MiXCR to the reads. This table has fewer than 45,000 distinct CDR3 sequences, more than 65% appearing once. V shed 4 bases and J shed 6 bases, with 12 bases lying between them. This CDR3 has 13 amino acids. In germline, CDR1 is SGHTA, CDR2 FQGNSA. As to this clonotype: What it binds is unknown.

This TCR came from a human donor in good health, serving as a control. Sequencing was carried out using sorted CD4+, CD8+, or CD8+CD57+ T cells (not recorded which) from PBMCs. V usage is TRBV7-2 and J usage is TRBJ1-2, with unresolved D. The CDR3 is CASSSDWTNGYTF. The CDR3 DNA is TGTGCCAGCAGCTCTGATTGGACCAATGGCTACACCTTC. Based on the CDR3 plus reference TRBV7-2 and TRBJ1-2, the full variable domain is GAGVSQSPSNKVTEKGKDVELRCDPISGHTALYWYRQSLGQGLEFLIYFQGNSAPDKSGLPSDRFSAERTGGSVSTLTIQRTQQEDSAVYLCASSSDWTNGYTFGSGTRLTVV.